The entry below describes one T cell receptor beta chain. The antigen is not known. It was with a sample-barcoded 5' primer and a J-beta primer mix that a second PCR of about 6 to 11 cycles was run. TCRdb processed the 5' RACE reads anew with MiXCR; each CDR3 protein has one entry. The profile shows over 950,000 distinct CDR3 sequences, about two fifths of them singletons. Per sample, no less than 5 micrograms of total RNA were extracted. This entry belongs to a study of blood T cells in healthy people across ages. Study conclusions and caveats: Considered underestimates were the diversity estimates obtained from one million T cells.

Germline CDR1 is LNHDA and CDR2 is SQIVND (reference sequence). The CDR3 consists of 15 residues. V shed 3 bases and J shed 5 bases, with 14 bases lying between them. The genes are TRBV19 and TRBJ1-5, with D possibly TRBD1 on 6 matching bases. Sequenced material: blood. The receptor comes from a man between 18 and 29 years old in good health. CDR3 sequence (DNA): TGTGCCAGTAGTATTATAGGGGACACCGATCAGCCCCAGCATTTT. Translating gives CASSIIGDTDQPQHF.